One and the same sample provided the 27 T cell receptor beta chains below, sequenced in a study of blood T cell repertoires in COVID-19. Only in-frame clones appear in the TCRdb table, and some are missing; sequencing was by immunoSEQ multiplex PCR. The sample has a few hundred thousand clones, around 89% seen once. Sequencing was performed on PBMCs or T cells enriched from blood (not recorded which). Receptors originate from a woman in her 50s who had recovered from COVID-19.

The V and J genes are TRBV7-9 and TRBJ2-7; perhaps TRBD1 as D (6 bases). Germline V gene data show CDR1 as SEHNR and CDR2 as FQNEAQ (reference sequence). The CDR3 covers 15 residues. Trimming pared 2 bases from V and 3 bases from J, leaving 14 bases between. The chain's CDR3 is CASSLIMDRVYEQYF. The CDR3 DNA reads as TGTGCCAGCAGCTTAATAATGGACAGAGTCTACGAGCAGTACTTC.

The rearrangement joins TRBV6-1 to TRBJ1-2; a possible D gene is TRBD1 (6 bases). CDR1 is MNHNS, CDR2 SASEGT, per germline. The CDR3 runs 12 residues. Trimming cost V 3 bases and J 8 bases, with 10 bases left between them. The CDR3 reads CASSDRGRGYTF. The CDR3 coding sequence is TGTGCCAGCAGTGACAGGGGCCGAGGCTACACCTTC.

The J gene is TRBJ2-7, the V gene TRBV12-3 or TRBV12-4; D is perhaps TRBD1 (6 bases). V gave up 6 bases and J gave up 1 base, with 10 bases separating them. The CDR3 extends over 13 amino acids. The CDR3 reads CASSQQGSYEQYF. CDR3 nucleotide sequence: TGTGCCAGCAGCCAACAGGGATCCTACGAGCAGTACTTC.

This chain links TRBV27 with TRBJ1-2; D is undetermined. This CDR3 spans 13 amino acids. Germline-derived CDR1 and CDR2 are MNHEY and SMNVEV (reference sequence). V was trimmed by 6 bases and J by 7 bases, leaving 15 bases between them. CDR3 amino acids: CASRRIDGVGYTF. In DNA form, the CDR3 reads TGTGCCAGCAGACGAATCGACGGAGTTGGCTACACCTTC.

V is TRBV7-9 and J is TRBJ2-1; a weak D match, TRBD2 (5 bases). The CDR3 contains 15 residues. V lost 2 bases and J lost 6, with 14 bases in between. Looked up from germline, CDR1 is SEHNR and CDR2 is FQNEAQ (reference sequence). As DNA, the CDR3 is TGTGCCAGCAGCTTACGACGGGATAACCGCAATGAGCAGTTCTTC. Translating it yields CASSLRRDNRNEQFF.

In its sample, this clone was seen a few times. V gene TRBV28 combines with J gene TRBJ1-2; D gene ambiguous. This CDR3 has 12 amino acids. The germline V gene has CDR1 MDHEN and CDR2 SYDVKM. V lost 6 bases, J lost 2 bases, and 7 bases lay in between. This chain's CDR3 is CASSGRNYGYTF. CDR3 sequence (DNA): TGTGCCAGCAGCGGGAGAAACTATGGCTACACCTTC.

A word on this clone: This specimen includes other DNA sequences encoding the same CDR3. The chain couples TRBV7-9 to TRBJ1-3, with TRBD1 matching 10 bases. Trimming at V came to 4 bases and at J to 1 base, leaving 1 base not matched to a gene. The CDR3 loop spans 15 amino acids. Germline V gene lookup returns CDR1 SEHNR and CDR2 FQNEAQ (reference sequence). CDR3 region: CASSSDRGSGNTIYF. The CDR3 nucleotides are TGTGCCAGCAGCTCGGACAGGGGGTCTGGAAACACCATATATTTT. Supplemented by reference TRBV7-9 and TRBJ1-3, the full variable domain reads DTGVSQNPRHKITKRGQNVTFRCDPISEHNRLYWYRQTLGQGPEFLTYFQNEAQLEKSRLLSDRFSAERPKGSFSTLEIQRTEQGDSAMYLCASSSDRGSGNTIYFGEGSWLTVV.

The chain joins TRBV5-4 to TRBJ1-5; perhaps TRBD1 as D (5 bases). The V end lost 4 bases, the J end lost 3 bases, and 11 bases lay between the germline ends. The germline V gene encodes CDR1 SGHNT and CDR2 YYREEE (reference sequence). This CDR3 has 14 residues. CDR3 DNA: TGTGCCAGCAGCCCGGACACGTACAATCAGCCCCAGCATTTT. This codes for CASSPDTYNQPQHF.

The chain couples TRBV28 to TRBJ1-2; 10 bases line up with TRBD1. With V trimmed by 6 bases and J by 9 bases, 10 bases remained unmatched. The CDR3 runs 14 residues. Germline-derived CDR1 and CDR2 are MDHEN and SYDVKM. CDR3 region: CASRTGGDPSSYTF. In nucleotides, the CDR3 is TGTGCCAGCAGGACAGGGGGCGATCCTTCAAGCTACACCTTC.

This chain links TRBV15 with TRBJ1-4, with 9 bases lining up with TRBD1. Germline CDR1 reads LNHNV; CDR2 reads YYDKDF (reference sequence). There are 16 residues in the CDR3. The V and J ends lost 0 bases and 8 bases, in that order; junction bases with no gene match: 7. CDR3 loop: CATSRETTGGSEKLFF. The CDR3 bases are TGTGCCACCAGCAGAGAAACAACAGGGGGCAGCGAAAAACTGTTTTTT.

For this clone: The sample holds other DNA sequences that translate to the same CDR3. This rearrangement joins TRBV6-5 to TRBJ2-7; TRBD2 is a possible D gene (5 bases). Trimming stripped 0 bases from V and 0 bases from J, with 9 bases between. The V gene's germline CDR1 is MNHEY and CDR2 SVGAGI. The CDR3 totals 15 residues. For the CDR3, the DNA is TGTGCCAGCAGTTACTCGACGGGGAGCTCCTACGAGCAGTACTTC. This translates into CASSYSTGSSYEQYF.

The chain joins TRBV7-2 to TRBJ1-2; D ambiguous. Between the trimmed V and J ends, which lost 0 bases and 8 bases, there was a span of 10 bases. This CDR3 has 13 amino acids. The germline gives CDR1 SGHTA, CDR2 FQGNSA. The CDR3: CASSLAGSGGYTF. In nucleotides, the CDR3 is TGTGCCAGCAGCTTAGCAGGGTCGGGAGGCTACACCTTC.

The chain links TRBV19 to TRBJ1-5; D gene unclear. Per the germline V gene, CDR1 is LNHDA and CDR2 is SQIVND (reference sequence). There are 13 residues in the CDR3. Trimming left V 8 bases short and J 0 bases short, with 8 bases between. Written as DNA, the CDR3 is TGTGCCAGTCGGACTTATAGCAATCAGCCCCAGCATTTT. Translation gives CASRTYSNQPQHF.

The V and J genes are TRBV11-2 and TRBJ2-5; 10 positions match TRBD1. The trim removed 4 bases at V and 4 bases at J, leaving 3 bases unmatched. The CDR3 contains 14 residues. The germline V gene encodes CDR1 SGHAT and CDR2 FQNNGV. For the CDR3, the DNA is TGTGCCAGCAGCTACCGGACAGGGGGAGAGACCCAGTACTTC. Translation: CASSYRTGGETQYF.

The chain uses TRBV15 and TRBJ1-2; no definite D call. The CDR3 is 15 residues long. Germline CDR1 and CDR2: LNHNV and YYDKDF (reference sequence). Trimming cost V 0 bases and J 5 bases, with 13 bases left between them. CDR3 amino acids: CATSREGGELYGYTF. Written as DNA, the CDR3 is TGTGCCACCAGCAGAGAAGGCGGGGAATTGTATGGCTACACCTTC.

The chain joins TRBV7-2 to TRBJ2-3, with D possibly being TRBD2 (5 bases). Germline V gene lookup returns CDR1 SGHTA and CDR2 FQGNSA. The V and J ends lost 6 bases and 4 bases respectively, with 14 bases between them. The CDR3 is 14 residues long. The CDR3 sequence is CASRQSGMADTQYF. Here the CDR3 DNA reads TGTGCCAGCAGACAGTCGGGGATGGCAGATACGCAGTATTTT.

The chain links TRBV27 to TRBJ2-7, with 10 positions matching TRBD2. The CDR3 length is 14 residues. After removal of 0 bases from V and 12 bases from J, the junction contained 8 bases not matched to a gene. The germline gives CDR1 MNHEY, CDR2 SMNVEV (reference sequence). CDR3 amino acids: CASSLSRLAGDRYF. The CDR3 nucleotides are TGTGCCAGCAGTTTATCGCGGCTAGCGGGAGATCGGTACTTC.

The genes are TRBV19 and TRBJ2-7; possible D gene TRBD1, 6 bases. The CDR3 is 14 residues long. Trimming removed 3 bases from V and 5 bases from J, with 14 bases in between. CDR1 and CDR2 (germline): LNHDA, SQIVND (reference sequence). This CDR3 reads CASSIPNREHEQYF. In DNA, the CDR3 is TGTGCCAGTAGTATTCCCAACAGGGAACACGAGCAGTACTTC.

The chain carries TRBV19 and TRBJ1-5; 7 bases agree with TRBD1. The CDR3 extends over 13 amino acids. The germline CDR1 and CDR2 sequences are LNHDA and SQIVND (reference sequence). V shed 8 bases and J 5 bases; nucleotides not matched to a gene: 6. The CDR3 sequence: CASWDRLDQPQHF. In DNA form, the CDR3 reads TGTGCCAGTTGGGACAGACTCGATCAGCCCCAGCATTTT.

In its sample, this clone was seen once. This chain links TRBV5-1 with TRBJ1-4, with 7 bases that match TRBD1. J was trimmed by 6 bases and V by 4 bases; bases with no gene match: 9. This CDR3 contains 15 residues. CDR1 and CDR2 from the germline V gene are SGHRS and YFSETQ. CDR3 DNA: TGCGCCAGCAGCGGAACCGGGACAGAACATGAAAAACTGTTTTTT. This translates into CASSGTGTEHEKLFF.

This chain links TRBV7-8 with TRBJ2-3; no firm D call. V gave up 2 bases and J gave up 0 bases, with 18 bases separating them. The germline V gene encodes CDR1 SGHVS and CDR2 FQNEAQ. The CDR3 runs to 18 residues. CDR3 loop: CASSLPAVGQASTDTQYF. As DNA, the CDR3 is TGTGCCAGCAGCTTACCCGCGGTCGGTCAAGCTAGCACAGATACGCAGTATTTT.

CDR3 sequence: CASSLYQRQETQYF. As DNA, the CDR3 is TGTGCCAGCAGCTTGTACCAACGGCAAGAGACCCAGTACTTC. The V call is TRBV5-4, the J call TRBJ2-5; no clear D. Germline V gene sequence: CDR1 SGHNT, CDR2 YYREEE (reference sequence). Between the trimmed V and J ends, which lost 1 base and 2 bases, there was a span of 9 bases. This CDR3 comprises 14 residues.

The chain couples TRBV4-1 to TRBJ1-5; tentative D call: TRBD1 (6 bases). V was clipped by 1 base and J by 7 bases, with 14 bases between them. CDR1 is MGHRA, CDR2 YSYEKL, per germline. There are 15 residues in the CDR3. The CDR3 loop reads CASSQGDRIGQPQHF. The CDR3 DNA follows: TGCGCCAGCAGCCAAGGTGACAGGATCGGGCAGCCCCAGCATTTT.

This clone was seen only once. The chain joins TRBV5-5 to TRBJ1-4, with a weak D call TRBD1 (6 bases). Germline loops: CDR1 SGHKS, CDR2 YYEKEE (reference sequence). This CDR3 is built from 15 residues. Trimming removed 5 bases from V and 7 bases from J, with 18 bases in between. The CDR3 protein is CASRREWTDSEKLFF. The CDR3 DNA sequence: TGTGCCAGCAGGCGGGAGTGGACAGACTCTGAAAAACTGTTTTTT.

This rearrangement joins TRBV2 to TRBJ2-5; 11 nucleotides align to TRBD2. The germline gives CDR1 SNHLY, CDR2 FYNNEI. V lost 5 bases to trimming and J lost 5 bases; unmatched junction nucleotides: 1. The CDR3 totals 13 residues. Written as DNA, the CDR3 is TGTGCCAGCAGTCCTAGCGGGAGGGAGACCCAGTACTTC. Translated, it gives CASSPSGRETQYF.

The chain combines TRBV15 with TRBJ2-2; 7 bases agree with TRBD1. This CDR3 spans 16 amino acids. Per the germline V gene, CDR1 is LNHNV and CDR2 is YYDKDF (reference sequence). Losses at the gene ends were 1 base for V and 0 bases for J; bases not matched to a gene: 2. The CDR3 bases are TGTGCCACCAGCAGAGGGGACAGCGCGAACACCGGGGAGCTGTTTTTT. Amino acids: CATSRGDSANTGELFF.

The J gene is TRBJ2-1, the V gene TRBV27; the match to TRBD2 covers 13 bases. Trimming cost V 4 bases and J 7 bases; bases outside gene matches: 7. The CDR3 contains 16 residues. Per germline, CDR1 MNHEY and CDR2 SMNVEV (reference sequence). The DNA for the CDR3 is TGTGCCAGCAGTTCCCGCCCGGGACTAGCGGGAAATGAGCAGTTCTTC. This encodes CASSSRPGLAGNEQFF.